The 24 T cell receptor beta chains given below trace back to one sample, sequenced in a study of blood T cell repertoires in COVID-19. Measured with immunoSEQ multiplex PCR; TCRdb has only the in-frame clones, and not every one. The repertoire holds a few hundred thousand clones, with about nine tenths as singletons. Material for sequencing was peripheral blood. Receptors originate from a man between 60 and 75 years old who had recovered from COVID-19.

This chain connects TRBV9 to TRBJ1-6; 7 bases are a match to TRBD1. The CDR3 sequence is 17 residues long. V dropped 0 bases and J dropped 10; count of bases not matched to a gene: 13. CDR1 SGDLS and CDR2 YYNGEE come from the germline V gene. DNA of the CDR3: TGTGCCAGCAGCGTAGGAGGGGGCGCGATCTTAGACTCACCCCTCCACTTT. Translated: CASSVGGGAILDSPLHF.

This sequence joins TRBV4-1 and TRBJ2-1; 7 nucleotides line up with TRBD2. Germline CDR1 MGHRA, CDR2 YSYEKL. CDR3 length equals 13 residues. Losses at the gene ends were 1 base for V and 8 bases for J; bases not matched to a gene: 2. The CDR3 sequence: CASSQGLADEQFF. CDR3 nucleotides: TGCGCCAGCAGCCAAGGACTAGCCGATGAGCAGTTCTTC.

The chain employs TRBV5-4 and TRBJ1-3; 7 positions agree with TRBD1. The V gene's germline CDR1 is SGHNT and CDR2 YYREEE (reference sequence). The CDR3 has 14 residues. V gave up 7 bases and J gave up 1 base; unmatched junction bases: 5. The chain's CDR3 is CASGPGGSGNTIYF. The DNA for the CDR3 is TGTGCCAGCGGGCCAGGGGGGTCTGGAAACACCATATATTTT.

This rearrangement joins TRBV20-1 to TRBJ1-5; no firm D call. There are 14 residues in the CDR3. The V end was cut by 3 bases, the J end by 3 bases, with 12 bases between. The germline CDR1 and CDR2 sequences are DFQATT and SNEGSKA (reference sequence). The CDR3 sequence: CSASWNSINQPQHF. The CDR3 DNA reads as TGCAGTGCTAGTTGGAACAGTATCAATCAGCCCCAGCATTTT.

V gene TRBV3-1 (or the pseudogene TRBV3-2) combines with J gene TRBJ2-5; D not resolved. CDR1 and CDR2 from the germline V gene are LGHDT and YNNKEL (reference sequence). V shed 0 bases and J shed 4 bases, with 12 bases lying between them. This CDR3 comprises 15 residues. The CDR3 coding sequence is TGTGCCAGCAGCCAAGATCGTGTATTCCCAGAGACCCAGTACTTC. It encodes CASSQDRVFPETQYF.

V gene TRBV18 combines with J gene TRBJ1-4; D might be TRBD1 (5 bases). V was pared by 2 bases and J by 8 bases, with 9 bases between. The CDR3 consists of 13 residues. Germline CDR1 and CDR2: KGHSH and LQKENI. CDR3 in DNA: TGTGCCAGCTCACCAGGGGCGAGCGAAAAACTGTTTTTT. Translated: CASSPGASEKLFF. The full variable domain, with the rest looked up from reference TRBV18 and TRBJ1-4, is NAGVMQNPRHLVRRRGQEARLRCSPMKGHSHVYWYRQLPEEGLKFMVYLQKENIIDESGMPKERFSAEFPKEGPSILRIQQVVRGDSAAYFCASSPGASEKLFFGSGTQLSVL.

This chain connects TRBV6-4 to TRBJ1-5; D may be TRBD1 (5 bases). CDR3 size: 13 residues. Trimming removed 4 bases from V and 4 bases from J, with 8 bases in between. Germline V lookup: CDR1 MRHNA, CDR2 SNTAGT. The CDR3 DNA reads TGTGCCAGCAGTGGACAGCCGAATCAGCCCCAGCATTTT. It is translated as CASSGQPNQPQHF.

The genes are TRBV19 and TRBJ2-5, with D possibly being TRBD1 (5 bases). Trimming left V 3 bases short and J 1 base short, with 9 bases between. The CDR3 contains 14 residues. CDR1 and CDR2 (germline): LNHDA, SQIVND (reference sequence). The CDR3: CASSIVGAQETQYF. The CDR3 bases are TGTGCCAGTAGTATTGTTGGGGCCCAAGAGACCCAGTACTTC. Supplemented by reference TRBV19 and TRBJ2-5, the full variable domain reads DGGITQSPKYLFRKEGQNVTLSCEQNLNHDAMYWYRQDPGQGLRLIYYSQIVNDFQKGDIAEGYSVSREKKESFPLTVTSAQKNPTAFYLCASSIVGAQETQYFGPGTRLLVL.

J is TRBJ1-4 and V is TRBV19; unclear D gene. The CDR3 has 15 residues. Germline V gives CDR1 LNHDA, CDR2 SQIVND (reference sequence). The germline V and J ends were trimmed by 3 bases and 0 bases, with 8 bases remaining between them. CDR3 protein: CASSIGNPTNEKLFF. As DNA, the CDR3 is TGTGCCAGTAGTATCGGGAATCCAACTAATGAAAAACTGTTTTTT.

This rearrangement joins TRBV4-1 to TRBJ2-1; 9 bases agree with TRBD2. This CDR3 comprises 17 residues. V shed 1 base and J 4 bases; nucleotides not matched to a gene: 8. Germline CDR1 MGHRA, CDR2 YSYEKL. The CDR3 loop reads CASSQVGLSGGYNEQFF. The CDR3 region has the DNA TGCGCCAGCAGCCAAGTGGGGCTTAGCGGGGGATACAATGAGCAGTTCTTC.

The CDR3 coding sequence is TGTGCCAGCAGAGACCGGGACAGAAACTCCTACGAGCAGTACTTC. Amino acids: CASRDRDRNSYEQYF. V and J are TRBV25-1 and TRBJ2-7; the match to TRBD1 covers 7 bases. The CDR3 runs to 15 residues. Germline lookup yields CDR1 MGHDK and CDR2 SYGVNS. The V gene end was trimmed by 6 bases and the J gene end by 0 bases; junction bases not matched to a gene: 8.

The V and J genes are TRBV20-1 and TRBJ2-1; 11 bases fit TRBD2. Trimming at V came to 3 bases and at J to 2 bases, leaving 3 bases not matched to a gene. CDR3 size: 15 residues. Germline values: CDR1 DFQATT, CDR2 SNEGSKA (reference sequence). The CDR3 bases are TGCAGTGCTAGTTTAGCGGGGGGGACCTACAATGAGCAGTTCTTC. Protein: CSASLAGGTYNEQFF.

The chain links TRBV5-6 to TRBJ2-5, with 9 bases that match TRBD1. J lost 5 bases, V lost 0 bases, and 5 bases had no gene match. The length of the CDR3 is 15 residues. Germline CDR1 reads SGHDT; CDR2 reads YYEEEE. Here the CDR3 reads CASSLAGQGRETQYF. In nucleotides, the CDR3 is TGTGCCAGCAGCTTGGCGGGACAGGGTCGGGAGACCCAGTACTTC.

Concerning this clone itself: A junction end diverges from the germline sequence, so it may reflect a read error. The genes are TRBV27 and TRBJ2-7; TRBD1 matches at 11 bases. Looked up from germline, CDR1 is MNHEY and CDR2 is SMNVEV (reference sequence). This CDR3 has 14 amino acids. CDR3 DNA sequence: TGTGCCAGCAGTTTCGGTAGGACAGGGGGCGAGAAGTACTTC. Protein: CASSFGRTGGEKYF.

The chain carries TRBV12-5 and TRBJ1-1; D is possibly TRBD1 (5 bases). This CDR3 has 12 amino acids. CDR1 is LGHNT, CDR2 FRNRAP, per germline. Trimming took 6 bases from V and 7 from J, leaving 12 bases between them. The CDR3 sequence: CASGADSREAFF. In DNA form, the CDR3 reads TGTGCTAGTGGCGCCGACAGCCGTGAAGCTTTCTTT.

V and J are TRBV4-1 and TRBJ1-1; 7 bases align to TRBD1. The CDR3 loop spans 14 amino acids. Trimming removed 2 bases from V and 11 bases from J; junction bases left unmatched: 11. Germline V gene sequence: CDR1 MGHRA, CDR2 YSYEKL. In DNA form, the CDR3 reads TGCGCCAGCAGCCAACAAACAGGGGTCGACAGGGCTTTCTTT. Residues: CASSQQTGVDRAFF.

The chain couples TRBV27 to TRBJ1-6, with D tentatively TRBD1 (6 bases). Trimming cost V 4 bases and J 8 bases, with 15 bases left between them. The CDR3 is 15 amino acids. Per the germline V gene, CDR1 is MNHEY and CDR2 is SMNVEV (reference sequence). CDR3: CASSSPTGVYSPLHF. Written as DNA, the CDR3 is TGTGCCAGCAGTTCCCCGACAGGTGTTTATTCACCCCTCCACTTT.

The rearrangement joins TRBV4-1 to TRBJ1-5, with a tentative D call TRBD1 (5 bases). Germline lookup yields CDR1 MGHRA and CDR2 YSYEKL. This CDR3 is built from 18 residues. The ends were cut back, 0 bases at V and 3 bases at J, with 18 bases in the middle. The CDR3 DNA sequence: TGCGCCAGCAGCCAAGATCCCCCTCAGGGAGGGAACAATCAGCCCCAGCATTTT. Translation: CASSQDPPQGGNNQPQHF.

The chain is built from TRBV11-1 and TRBJ1-1, with D maybe TRBD1 (6 bases). V was cut by 2 bases and J by 5 bases, with 12 bases left in between. Germline V gives CDR1 SGHAT, CDR2 FQDESV (reference sequence). This CDR3 spans 14 amino acids. CDR3 sequence: CASSLPGEGTEAFF. CDR3 coding DNA: TGTGCCAGCAGCTTACCAGGGGAGGGAACTGAAGCTTTCTTT.

This chain uses TRBV7-2 with TRBJ2-5, with D tentatively TRBD1 (5 bases). The V gene's germline CDR1 is SGHTA and CDR2 FQGNSA. V was pared by 6 bases and J by 2 bases, with 16 bases between. This CDR3 is 15 amino acids long. CDR3 sequence (DNA): TGTGCCAGCAGACCGACAGTCTCCCTACAAGAGACCCAGTACTTC. This encodes CASRPTVSLQETQYF.

The rearrangement uses TRBV21-1 and TRBJ1-1; no check of the table's D call, TRBD1, against the DNA was made. TRBV21-1 counts as a pseudogene. There are 18 residues in the CDR3. The CDR3 spells CASSPVERDRGGDTEAFF. DNA for the CDR3: TGTGCCAGCAGCCCTGTAGAGCGGGACAGGGGAGGGGACACTGAAGCTTTCTTT.

This clone was observed a few times. This chain uses TRBV29-1 with TRBJ2-7, with 8 bases lining up with TRBD1. The germline gives CDR1 SQVTM, CDR2 ANQGSEA. The CDR3 is made up of 14 amino acids. The ends lost 5 bases at V and 3 bases at J; junction bases unmatched: 9. CDR3 in amino acids: CSVSDRGGFYEQYF. Here the CDR3 DNA reads TGCAGCGTTTCCGACAGGGGAGGATTCTACGAGCAGTACTTC.

This clone was counted once. The rearrangement joins TRBV12-5 to TRBJ1-1; no clear D. CDR3 length: 16 amino acids. Germline CDR1 and CDR2: LGHNT and FRNRAP. V lost 6 bases to trimming and J lost 5 bases, with 22 bases between them. CDR3 coding DNA: TGTGCTAGTGGCCACCACTTGGGCAGATGGCAAACTGAAGCTTTCTTT. This gives the protein CASGHHLGRWQTEAFF.

This clone came up a few times. This chain connects TRBV12-3 or TRBV12-4 to TRBJ2-7, with TRBD1 as a possible D gene (6 bases). The CDR3 is 13 amino acids. V was shortened by 7 bases and J by 2 bases, with 12 bases between the two germline ends. The DNA of the CDR3 is TGTGCCAGCACCCTAAGGACAGCCTACGAGCAGTACTTC. Amino acid sequence: CASTLRTAYEQYF.